This T cell receptor (beta chain) is drawn from a study of blood T cell repertoires in COVID-19. Remarks on this clone: The junction does not match germline at one end; this may be a read error.

Germline V gives CDR1 SNHLY, CDR2 FYNNEI. The CDR3 has 13 residues. As handled by the study authors: Reference gene primer amplification in the assay estimated nucleated cell counts. Only in-frame clones appear in the TCRdb table, and some are missing; sequencing was by immunoSEQ multiplex PCR. Clone size and V and J calls were adopted from that table, with D and trimming inferred from the DNA. The sample shows under 300,000 clones, approximately 86% of them seen only once. The TCR comes from a woman in her 70s with active or convalescent COVID-19. The chain recombines TRBV2 with TRBJ1-1, with D unresolved. The sequenced sample was peripheral blood. In DNA form, the CDR3 reads TGTGCCGGCAGTGCACAGAGATACACTGAAGCTTTCTTT. Its protein product is CAGSAQRYTEAFF.